This TCR beta chain was recorded in a study of OX40 agonist ivuxolimab in advanced cancers. Method: immunoSEQ multiplex PCR; TCRdb's copy keeps in-frame clones and lacks some. The sample holds some 100,000 clones; about 91% are singletons and the top ten take approximately 0.16%. CDR1 is MNHNS, CDR2 SASEGT, per germline. The CDR3 spans 14 residues. Trimming took 6 bases from V and 3 from J; bases not matched to a gene: 5. Source: CD4+ or CD8+ T cells sorted from blood, taken in a trial of the OX40 agonist ivuxolimab. The source is an adult with an advanced solid tumor such as melanoma, head and neck, liver or kidney cancer. V usage is TRBV6-1 and J usage is TRBJ2-1; 7 nucleotides match TRBD2. CDR3 bases: TGTGCCAGCAGGGCCGGGGGGATCTACAATGAGCAGTTCTTC. Protein: CASRAGGIYNEQFF.